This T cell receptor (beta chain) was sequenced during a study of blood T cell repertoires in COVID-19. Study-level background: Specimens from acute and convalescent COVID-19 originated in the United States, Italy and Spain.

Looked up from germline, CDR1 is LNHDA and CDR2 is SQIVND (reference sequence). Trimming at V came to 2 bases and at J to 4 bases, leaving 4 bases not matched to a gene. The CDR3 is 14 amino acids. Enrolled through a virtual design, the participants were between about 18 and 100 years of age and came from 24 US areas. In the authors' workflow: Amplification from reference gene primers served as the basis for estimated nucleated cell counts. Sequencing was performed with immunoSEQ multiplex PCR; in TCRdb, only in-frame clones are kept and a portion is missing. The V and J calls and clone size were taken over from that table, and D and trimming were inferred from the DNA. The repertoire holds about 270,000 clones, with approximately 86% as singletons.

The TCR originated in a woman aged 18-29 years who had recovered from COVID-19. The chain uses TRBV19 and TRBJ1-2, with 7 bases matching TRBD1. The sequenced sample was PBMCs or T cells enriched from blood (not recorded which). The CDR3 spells CASSISQGVYGYTF. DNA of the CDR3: TGTGCCAGTAGTATAAGTCAGGGGGTCTATGGCTACACCTTC.